These T cell receptor beta chains were read from a single sample in a study of blood T cell repertoires in COVID-19. Repertoires were generated with immunoSEQ multiplex PCR, while TCRdb's copy carries only in-frame clones and drops some. Among 65,000 to 90,000 clones listed, approximately 83% were seen once. The sample consisted of peripheral blood. Every receptor here comes from a woman in her sixties or seventies with acute or convalescent COVID-19. CDR3s include the opening cysteine and the closing phenylalanine or tryptophan. D genes are given only for firm matches. Rows give clone size only sometimes, using once, few, many, or a class for an expanded clone.

size	length	V	D	J	CDR3	DNA
.	14	TRBV24-1	.	TRBJ1-5	CATSPGVLGQPQHF	TGTGCCACCAGTCCGGGGGTACTAGGTCAGCCCCAGCATTTT
.	15	TRBV11-2	.	TRBJ2-7	CASSLERRVNYEQYF	TGTGCCAGCAGCTTAGAGAGGCGGGTTAACTACGAGCAGTACTTC
.	11	TRBV5-4	.	TRBJ1-2	CAGRGNYGYTF	TGTGCCGGGAGGGGGAACTATGGCTACACCTTC
many	13	TRBV28	.	TRBJ1-1	CASSLVSRGEAFF	TGTGCCAGCAGTTTAGTTAGCCGGGGTGAAGCTTTCTTT
.	11	TRBV29-1	.	TRBJ1-2	CSVEWGTGYSF	TGCAGCGTTGAATGGGGTACAGGTTACTCCTTC
.	14	TRBV19	.	TRBJ1-2	CASSTRKANYGYTF	TGTGCCAGTAGTACCCGGAAAGCGAACTATGGCTACACCTTC
.	16	TRBV6-5	TRBD2	TRBJ2-7	CASSYSIASGKYEQYF	TGTGCCAGCAGTTACTCGATAGCTAGCGGGAAATACGAGCAGTACTTC
.	14	TRBV11-1	.	TRBJ2-2	CASSLEPDTGELFF	TGTGCCAGCAGCTTAGAACCAGACACCGGGGAGCTGTTTTTT
.	16	TRBV29-1	TRBD2	TRBJ2-1	CSVAVAGVSRNNEQFF	TGCAGCGTTGCTGTAGCGGGGGTCTCCCGAAACAATGAGCAGTTCTTC
few	13	TRBV30	TRBD1	TRBJ1-6	CACRDRANSPLHF	TGTGCCTGCCGAGACAGGGCTAATTCACCCCTCCACTTT
.	13	TRBV7-3	.	TRBJ2-1	CASSLGTNSEQFF	TGTGCCAGCAGCTTAGGGACAAACTCCGAGCAGTTCTTC
.	14	TRBV27	.	TRBJ2-7	CASGRQGPSYEQYF	TGTGCCAGCGGCCGGCAGGGGCCTTCCTACGAGCAGTACTTC
.	13	TRBV12-5	.	TRBJ1-3	CASDSFPGNTIYF	TGTGCTAGTGATTCGTTCCCTGGAAACACCATATATTTT
few	13	TRBV7-2	.	TRBJ2-3	CASTPFGQDTQYF	TGTGCCAGCACCCCATTCGGTCAAGATACGCAGTATTTT
.	11	TRBV12-3/TRBV12-4	.	TRBJ2-1	CASSRRNEQFF	TGTGCCAGCAGTCGGAGGAATGAGCAGTTCTTC
.	16	TRBV7-9	TRBD2	TRBJ2-7	CASSLTAGTSGYEQYF	TGTGCCAGCAGCTTGACAGCCGGGACTAGCGGTTACGAGCAGTACTTC
.	15	TRBV5-1	.	TRBJ2-2	CASSLDVQGTGELFF	TGCGCCAGCAGCTTGGACGTACAGGGCACCGGGGAGCTGTTTTTT
few	13	TRBV7-6	.	TRBJ2-1	CASSWQSYNEQFF	TGTGCCAGCAGCTGGCAGTCCTACAATGAGCAGTTCTTC
.	13	TRBV11-2	.	TRBJ2-1	CASSLLTYNEQFF	TGTGCCAGCAGCCTATTAACCTACAATGAGCAGTTCTTC
.	15	TRBV3-1/TRBV3-2	TRBD1	TRBJ1-2	CASSLGGTGGYGYTF	TGTGCCAGCAGCCTGGGAGGGACAGGGGGCTATGGCTACACCTTC
.	17	TRBV7-9	.	TRBJ2-3	CASSAGDGGLSTDTQYF	TGTGCCAGCAGCGCGGGGGATGGGGGGCTAAGCACAGATACGCAGTATTTT
.	16	TRBV5-1	.	TRBJ2-6	CASSSGAPAGANVLTF	TGCGCCAGCAGCTCTGGGGCTCCTGCTGGGGCCAACGTCCTGACTTTC
.	14	TRBV6-6	.	TRBJ1-6	CASSYSELNSPLHF	TGTGCCAGCAGTTACTCTGAGCTCAATTCACCCCTCCACTTT
.	13	TRBV24-1	.	TRBJ2-7	CATSDPLSYEQYF	TGTGCCACCAGTGACCCTTTGAGCTACGAGCAGTACTTC
.	14	TRBV30	TRBD1	TRBJ1-2	CAWSPGQGAYGYTF	TGTGCCTGGAGTCCTGGACAGGGGGCGTATGGCTACACCTTC
once	16	TRBV7-3	TRBD1	TRBJ1-6	CASSLQGRGLGSPLHF	TGTGCCAGCAGCTTACAGGGCAGGGGGCTAGGTTCACCCCTCCACTTT
.	15	TRBV28	TRBD1	TRBJ1-4	CASSLQGTTNEKLFF	TGTGCCAGCAGTCTACAGGGGACAACTAATGAAAAACTGTTTTTT
.	13	TRBV6-1	.	TRBJ1-2	CASSEKDSYGYTF	TGTGCCAGCAGTGAAAAGGACAGCTATGGCTACACCTTC